The 3 T cell receptor beta chains given below trace back to one sample, sequenced in a study of blood T cell repertoires in COVID-19. Method: immunoSEQ multiplex PCR; TCRdb's copy keeps in-frame clones and lacks some. This sample carries around 150,000 clones, approximately 95% of them seen once, and the ten largest clones take less than 2%. The sequencing input was peripheral blood. Receptor source: a woman aged 60-70 years with COVID-19, enrolled during active disease.

This clone appeared a single time. The genes are TRBV29-1 and TRBJ1-1; D possibly corresponds to TRBD1 (5 bases). The CDR3 is made up of 16 amino acids. V lost 4 bases and J 0 bases, leaving 18 bases between the germline ends. CDR1 SQVTM and CDR2 ANQGSEA come from the germline V gene. The CDR3 region is CSVGKGGGVMNTEAFF. The CDR3 DNA is TGCAGCGTTGGTAAGGGCGGAGGGGTTATGAACACTGAAGCTTTCTTT.

The V call is TRBV19, the J call TRBJ2-3; 8 bases align to TRBD1. This CDR3 has 17 residues. V lost 3 bases to trimming and J lost 7 bases; unmatched junction nucleotides: 15. Germline V gene lookup returns CDR1 LNHDA and CDR2 SQIVND (reference sequence). The CDR3 loop reads CASSILLNRGVGNTQYF. Here the CDR3 DNA reads TGTGCCAGTAGTATCTTGCTTAACAGGGGGGTGGGGAATACGCAGTATTTT.

In regard to this clone: Other DNA sequences in this specimen translate into the identical CDR3. V and J are TRBV5-4 and TRBJ1-4; 9 bases fit TRBD1. Germline V gene lookup returns CDR1 SGHNT and CDR2 YYREEE (reference sequence). The CDR3 loop spans 14 amino acids. V was clipped by 3 bases and J by 8 bases; unmatched bases: 5. The CDR3 DNA reads TGTGCCAGCAGCTGGGGGACAGGGTCCGAAAAACTGTTTTTT. This encodes CASSWGTGSEKLFF.